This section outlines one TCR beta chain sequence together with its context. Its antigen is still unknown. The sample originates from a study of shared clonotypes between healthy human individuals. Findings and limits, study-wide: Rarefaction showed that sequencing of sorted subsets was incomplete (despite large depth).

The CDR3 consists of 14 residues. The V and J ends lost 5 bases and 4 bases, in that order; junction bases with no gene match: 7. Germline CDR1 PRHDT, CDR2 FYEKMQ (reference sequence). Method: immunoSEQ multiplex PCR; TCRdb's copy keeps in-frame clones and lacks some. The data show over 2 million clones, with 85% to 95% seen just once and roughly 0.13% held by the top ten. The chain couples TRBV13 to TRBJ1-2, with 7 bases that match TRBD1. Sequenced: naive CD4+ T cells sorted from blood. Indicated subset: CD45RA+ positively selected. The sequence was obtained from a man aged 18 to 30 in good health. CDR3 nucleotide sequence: TGTGCCAGCAGCATCCAGACAGGGTTCTATGGCTACACCTTC. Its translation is CASSIQTGFYGYTF.